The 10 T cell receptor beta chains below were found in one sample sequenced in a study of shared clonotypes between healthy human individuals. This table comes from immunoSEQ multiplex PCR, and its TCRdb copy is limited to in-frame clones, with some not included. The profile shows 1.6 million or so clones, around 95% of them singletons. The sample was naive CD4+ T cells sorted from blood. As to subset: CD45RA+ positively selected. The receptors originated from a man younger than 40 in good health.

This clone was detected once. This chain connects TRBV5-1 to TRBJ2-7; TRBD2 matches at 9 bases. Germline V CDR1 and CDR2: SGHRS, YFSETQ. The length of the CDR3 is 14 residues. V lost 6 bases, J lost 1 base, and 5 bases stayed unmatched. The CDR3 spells CASTAAGGSYEQYF. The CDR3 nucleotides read TGCGCCAGCACAGCAGCGGGAGGTTCCTACGAGCAGTACTTC. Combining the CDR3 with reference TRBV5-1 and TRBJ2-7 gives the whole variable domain KAGVTQTPRYLIKTRGQQVTLSCSPISGHRSVSWYQQTPGQGLQFLFEYFSETQRNKGNFPGRFSGRQFSNSRSEMNVSTLELGDSALYLCASTAAGGSYEQYFGPGTRLTVT.

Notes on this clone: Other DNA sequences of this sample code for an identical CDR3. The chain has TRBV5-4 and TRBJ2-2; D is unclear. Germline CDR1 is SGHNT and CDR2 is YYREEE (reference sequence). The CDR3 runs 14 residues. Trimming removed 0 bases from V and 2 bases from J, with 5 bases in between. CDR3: CASSLEANTGELFF. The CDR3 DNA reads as TGTGCCAGCAGCTTGGAGGCTAACACCGGGGAGCTGTTTTTT.

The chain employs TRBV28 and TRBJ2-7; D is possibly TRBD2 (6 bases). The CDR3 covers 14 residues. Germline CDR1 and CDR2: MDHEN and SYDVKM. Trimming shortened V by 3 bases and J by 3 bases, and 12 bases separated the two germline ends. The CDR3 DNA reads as TGTGCCAGCAGTTTGGGCGGGAATTTCTACGAGCAGTACTTC. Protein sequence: CASSLGGNFYEQYF.

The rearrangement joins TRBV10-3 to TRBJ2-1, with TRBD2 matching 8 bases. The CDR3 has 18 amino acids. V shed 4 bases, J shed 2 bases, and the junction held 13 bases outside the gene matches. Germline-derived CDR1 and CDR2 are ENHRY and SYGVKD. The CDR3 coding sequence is TGTGCCATCAGTGCTAGCCCGTCGGGCGGGAGGCCCTACAATGAGCAGTTCTTC. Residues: CAISASPSGGRPYNEQFF.

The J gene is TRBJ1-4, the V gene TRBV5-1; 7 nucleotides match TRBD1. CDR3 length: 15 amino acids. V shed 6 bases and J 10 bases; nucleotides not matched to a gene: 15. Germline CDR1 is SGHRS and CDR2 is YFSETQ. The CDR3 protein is CASNMRGPGGGKLFF. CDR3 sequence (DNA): TGCGCCAGCAACATGCGGGGACCAGGGGGTGGAAAACTGTTTTTT.

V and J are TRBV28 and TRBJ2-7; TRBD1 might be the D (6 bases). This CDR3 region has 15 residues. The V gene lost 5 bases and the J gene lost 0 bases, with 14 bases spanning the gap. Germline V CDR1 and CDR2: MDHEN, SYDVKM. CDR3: CASSGAGVGSYEQYF. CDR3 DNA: TGTGCCAGCAGTGGGGCAGGGGTGGGCTCCTACGAGCAGTACTTC.

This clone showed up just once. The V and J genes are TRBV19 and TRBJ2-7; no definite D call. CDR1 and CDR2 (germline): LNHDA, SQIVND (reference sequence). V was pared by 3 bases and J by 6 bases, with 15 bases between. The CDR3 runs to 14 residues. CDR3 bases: TGTGCCAGTAGTATCTCTCCGCCGGTTAGCGAGCAGTACTTC. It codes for CASSISPPVSEQYF. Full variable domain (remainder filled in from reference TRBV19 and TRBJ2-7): DGGITQSPKYLFRKEGQNVTLSCEQNLNHDAMYWYRQDPGQGLRLIYYSQIVNDFQKGDIAEGYSVSREKKESFPLTVTSAQKNPTAFYLCASSISPPVSEQYFGPGTRLTVT.

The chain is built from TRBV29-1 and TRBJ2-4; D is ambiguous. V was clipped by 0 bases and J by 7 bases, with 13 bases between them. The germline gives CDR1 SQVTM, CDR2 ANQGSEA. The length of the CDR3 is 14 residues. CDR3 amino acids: CSVEDHIGLNIQYF. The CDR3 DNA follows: TGCAGCGTTGAAGATCACATAGGGTTGAACATTCAGTACTTC.

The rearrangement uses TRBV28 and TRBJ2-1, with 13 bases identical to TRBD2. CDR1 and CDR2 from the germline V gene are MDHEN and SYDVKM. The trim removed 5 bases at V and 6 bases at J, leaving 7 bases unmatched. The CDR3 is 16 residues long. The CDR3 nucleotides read TGTGCCAGCAGTCCCTGGACTAGCGGGAGTGTCAATGAGCAGTTCTTC. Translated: CASSPWTSGSVNEQFF.

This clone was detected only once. CDR3: CASSYGAGEDKLFF. Here the CDR3 DNA reads TGTGCCAGCAGTTACGGGGCAGGGGAAGATAAACTGTTTTTT. The J gene is TRBJ1-4, the V gene TRBV6-6, with TRBD1 as a possible D gene (6 bases). Germline assignment: CDR1 MNHNY and CDR2 SVGAGI (reference sequence). The V and J ends lost 2 bases and 11 bases respectively, with 15 bases between them. This CDR3 has 14 residues.